The T cell receptor beta chain described here comes from a study of cytomegalovirus exposure and HLA in healthy donors. The study's findings and limits: Later work showed greater clonal expansion in HLA-associated TCR beta chains than in equally common others. Reports showed the classifier diagnosing cytomegalovirus status with high specificity and sensitivity. The study put some 150 TCR beta chains on its list as cytomegalovirus-associated. In a later analysis, at a false discovery rate of 0.05, roughly 18,000 TCR beta sequences were associated with HLA alleles.

The PCR used 60 Vbeta and 13 Jbeta primers. Assay: immunoSEQ multiplex PCR; the TCRdb copy retains only in-frame clones and omits some. The sample has roughly 190,000 clones; around 77% are singletons. As to this clone: Antigen specificity is unknown.

This sequence originates from a woman younger than 30 in good health and CMV-seronegative. Material for sequencing was PBMCs.

This chain's CDR3 is CASSVDPQDTQYF. The CDR3 nucleotides read TGTGCCAGCAGCGTAGACCCCCAGGATACGCAGTATTTT. The chain employs TRBV9 and TRBJ2-3; D not resolved. The ends were cut back, 0 bases at V and 6 bases at J, with 8 bases in the middle. The CDR3 runs to 13 residues. CDR1 and CDR2 (germline): SGDLS, YYNGEE.